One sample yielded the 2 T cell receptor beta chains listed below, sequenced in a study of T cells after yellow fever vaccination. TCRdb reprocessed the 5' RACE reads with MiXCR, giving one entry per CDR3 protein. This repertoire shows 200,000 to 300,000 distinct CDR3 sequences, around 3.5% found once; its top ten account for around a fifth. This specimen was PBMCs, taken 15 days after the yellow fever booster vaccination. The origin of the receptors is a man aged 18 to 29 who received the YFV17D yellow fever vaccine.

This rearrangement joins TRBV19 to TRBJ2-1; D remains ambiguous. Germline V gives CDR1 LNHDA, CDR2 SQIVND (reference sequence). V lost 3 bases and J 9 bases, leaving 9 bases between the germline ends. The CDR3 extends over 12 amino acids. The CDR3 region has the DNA TGTGCCAGTAGTATCTCACTTACTGAGCAGTTCTTC. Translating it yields CASSISLTEQFF.

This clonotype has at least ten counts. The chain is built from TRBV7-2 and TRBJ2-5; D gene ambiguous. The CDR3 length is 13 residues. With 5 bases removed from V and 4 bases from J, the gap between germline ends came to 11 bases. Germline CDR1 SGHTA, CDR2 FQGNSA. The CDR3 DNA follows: TGTGCCAGCAGCGTAAATTACGCAGAGACCCAGTACTTC. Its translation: CASSVNYAETQYF.